Reported below is one TCR beta chain. Profiling relied on immunoSEQ multiplex PCR, and the TCRdb table lists in-frame clones only, not all of them. The table has around 65,000 clones, over 80% seen once. These data are taken from a study of blood T cell repertoires in COVID-19. The V gene's germline CDR1 is SNHLY and CDR2 FYNNEI. With 3 bases removed from V and 0 bases from J, the gap between germline ends came to 10 bases. This CDR3 comprises 15 residues. The sequence was collected from a man between 65 and 80 years old with acute or convalescent COVID-19. Sequenced input: peripheral blood. The rearrangement links TRBV2 to TRBJ2-3; possible D gene TRBD2, 6 bases. CDR3 in DNA: TGTGCCAGCAGTGAGGCAGCGGGTAGCACAGATACGCAGTATTTT. It specifies CASSEAAGSTDTQYF.